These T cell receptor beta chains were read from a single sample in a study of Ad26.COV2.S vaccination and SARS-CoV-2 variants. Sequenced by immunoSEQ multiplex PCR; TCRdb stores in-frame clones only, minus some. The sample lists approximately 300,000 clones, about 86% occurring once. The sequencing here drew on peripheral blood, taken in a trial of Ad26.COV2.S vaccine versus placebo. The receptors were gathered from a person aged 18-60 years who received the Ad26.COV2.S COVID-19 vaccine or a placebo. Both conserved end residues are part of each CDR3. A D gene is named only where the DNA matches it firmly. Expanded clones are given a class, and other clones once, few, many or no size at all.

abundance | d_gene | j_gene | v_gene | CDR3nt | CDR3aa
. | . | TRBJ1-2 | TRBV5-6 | TGTGCCAGCAGGGTGGACCGGTGGAACTATGGCTACACCTTC | CASRVDRWNYGYTF
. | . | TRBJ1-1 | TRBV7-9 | TGTGCCAGCAGCTTAGTTGCGTCTGGACAAGGGAACGCTTTCTTT | CASSLVASGQGNAFF
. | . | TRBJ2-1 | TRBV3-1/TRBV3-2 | TGTGCCAGCAGCCAAGAGGGGGGGGCAACCTACAATGAGCAGTTCTTC | CASSQEGGATYNEQFF
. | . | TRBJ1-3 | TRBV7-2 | TGTGCCAGCAGCTTGAATCGGGGGCCGAGCTCTGGAAACACCATATATTTT | CASSLNRGPSSGNTIYF
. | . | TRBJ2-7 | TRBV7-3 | TGTGCCAGCAGCTTAGTAGAAAATCGGACTATAAACTGCGAGCAGTACTTC | CASSLVENRTINCEQYF
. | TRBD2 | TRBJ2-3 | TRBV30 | TGTGCCTGGAGAGGGGGGGCAAGGTTGACTAGCGGGAAGCTCGGCACAGATACGCAGTATTTT | CAWRGGARLTSGKLGTDTQYF
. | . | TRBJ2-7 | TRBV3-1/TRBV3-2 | TGTGCCAGCAGCCAAGGAGGAGGCGACGTAGGGCAGTACTTC | CASSQGGGDVGQYF
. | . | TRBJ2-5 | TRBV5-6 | TGTGCCAGCAGCTTCGAAGGGGTCCAAGAGACCCAGTACTTC | CASSFEGVQETQYF
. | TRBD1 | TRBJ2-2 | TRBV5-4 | TGTGCCAGCAGCCGGGACAGGGGGTCCGGGGAGCTGTTTTTT | CASSRDRGSGELFF
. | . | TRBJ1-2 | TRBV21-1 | TGTGAGGGACAGGGGGCGAACTATGGCTACACCTTC | CEGQGANYGYTF
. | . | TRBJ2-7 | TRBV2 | TGTGCCAGCAGCCGAAGGAAACTTCTCGAGCAGTACTTC | CASSRRKLLEQYF
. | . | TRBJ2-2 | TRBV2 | TGTGCCAGCACCGGCGGGACCGCGAACACCGGGGAGCTGTTTTTT | CASTGGTANTGELFF
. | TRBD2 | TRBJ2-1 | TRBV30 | TGTGCCTGGAGTGTAAGCGGGGGCCGGTTTTACAATGAGCAGTTCTTC | CAWSVSGGRFYNEQFF
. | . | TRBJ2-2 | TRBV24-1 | TGTGCCACCAGTGATGGAGGGGGCGCGGGGACCGGGGAGCTGTTTTTT | CATSDGGGAGTGELFF
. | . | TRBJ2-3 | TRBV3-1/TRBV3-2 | TGTGCCAGCAGCCAAGAATCAGGGGCGCGAAATACGCAGTATTTT | CASSQESGARNTQYF
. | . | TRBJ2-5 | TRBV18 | TGTGCCAGCTCACCTATCCAAGAGACCCAGTACTTC | CASSPIQETQYF
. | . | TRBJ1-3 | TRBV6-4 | TGTGCCAGCAGTGAAAGCTCTGGAAACACCATATATTTT | CASSESSGNTIYF
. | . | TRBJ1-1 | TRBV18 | TGTGCCAGCTCACGGTCTCGGACTGAAGCTTTCTTT | CASSRSRTEAFF
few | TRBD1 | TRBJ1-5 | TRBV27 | TGTGCCAGCAGCCATAGGGTAACCGGGACAGGGGCATATAGCAATCAGCCCCAGCATTTT | CASSHRVTGTGAYSNQPQHF
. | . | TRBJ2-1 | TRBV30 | TGTGCCTGGAGTGTACGGGAAAATGAGCAGTTCTTC | CAWSVRENEQFF
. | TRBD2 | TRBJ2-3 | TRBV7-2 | TGTGCCAGCAGCGGGATAGCGGGGAGGAGCACAGATACGCAGTATTTT | CASSGIAGRSTDTQYF
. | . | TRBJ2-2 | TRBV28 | TGTGCCAGCACCCTATGGTTAGGGGTTGCCACCGGGGAGCTGTTTTTT | CASTLWLGVATGELFF
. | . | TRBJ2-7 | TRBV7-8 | TGTGCCAGCAGTTTGACAGCGCTTCTACCCTACGAGCAGTACTTC | CASSLTALLPYEQYF
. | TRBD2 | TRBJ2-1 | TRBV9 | TGTGCCAGCAGCGCTAGCGGGGTGTGGAGGGAGCAGTTCTTC | CASSASGVWREQFF
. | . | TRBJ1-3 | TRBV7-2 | TGTGCCAGCAGCTCACAAGGACCAGGGTCAGGAAACACCATATATTTT | CASSSQGPGSGNTIYF
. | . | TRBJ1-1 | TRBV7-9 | TGTGCCAGCACCAATGACCGGGGGAACACTGAAGCTTTCTTT | CASTNDRGNTEAFF
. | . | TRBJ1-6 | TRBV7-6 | TGTGCCAGCAGCCGTTATTCCGGGACGGGGGATAATTCACCCCTCCACTTT | CASSRYSGTGDNSPLHF
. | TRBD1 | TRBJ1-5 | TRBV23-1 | TGCGCCAGCAACGGGATCCGACAGGGGGGCAATCAGCCCCAGCATTTT | CASNGIRQGGNQPQHF
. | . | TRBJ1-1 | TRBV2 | TGTGCCAGCAGTCAAGACTGGAACACTGAAGCTTTCTTT | CASSQDWNTEAFF
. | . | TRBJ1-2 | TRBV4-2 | TGTGCCAGCAGCCTCGGGACTTCGGGGGGCTATGGCTACACCTTC | CASSLGTSGGYGYTF
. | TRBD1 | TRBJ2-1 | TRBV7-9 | TGTGCCAGCAGCTCCCGGGACAGGATCAATGAGCAGTTCTTC | CASSSRDRINEQFF
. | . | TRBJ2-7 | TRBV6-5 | TGTGCCAGCAGTTACTCTTCGGGGGATAGCTCCTACGAGCAGTACTTC | CASSYSSGDSSYEQYF
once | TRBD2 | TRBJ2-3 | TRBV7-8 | TGTGCCAGCAGCCCACGCGGGACTAGCGGAGGGGGGCGAACGCAGTATTTT | CASSPRGTSGGGRTQYF
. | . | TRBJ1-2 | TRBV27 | TGTGCCAGCAGCCCAGGGGACTCCCGCTATGGCTACACCTTC | CASSPGDSRYGYTF
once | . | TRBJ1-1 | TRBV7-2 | TGTGCCAGCAGCCCAACCAGGGGTGGGGGAACTGAAGCTTTCTTT | CASSPTRGGGTEAFF
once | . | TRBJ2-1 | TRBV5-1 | TGCGCCAGCAGCAACCCAGGTGGCGGGGACCCCAATGAGCAGTTCTTC | CASSNPGGGDPNEQFF
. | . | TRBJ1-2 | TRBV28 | TGTGCCAGCAGTCTCAATCAGGGGCGGTATGGCTACACCTTC | CASSLNQGRYGYTF
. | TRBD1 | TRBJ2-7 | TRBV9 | TGTGCCAGCAGCGAGCGGACAGGGGGCGCGGGAGAGCAGTACTTC | CASSERTGGAGEQYF
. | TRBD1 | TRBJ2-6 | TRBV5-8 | TGTGCCAGCAGACCGACAGGGGGGCCCTCTGGGGCCAACGTCCTGACTTTC | CASRPTGGPSGANVLTF
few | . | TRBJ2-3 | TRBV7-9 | TGTGCCAGCAGCGCTAATGCAGATACGCAGTATTTT | CASSANADTQYF
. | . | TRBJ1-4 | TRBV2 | TGTGCCAGCGGTTTGCAACTCCGTGAAAAACTGTTTTTT | CASGLQLREKLFF
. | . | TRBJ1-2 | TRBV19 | TGTGCCAGTAGTATCTTTGTCTCGGGGGCCTATGGCTACACCTTC | CASSIFVSGAYGYTF
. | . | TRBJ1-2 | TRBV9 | TGTGCCAGCAGCGTAGCTCATAATAGCTATGGCTACACCTTC | CASSVAHNSYGYTF
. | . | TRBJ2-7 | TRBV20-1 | TGCAGTGCCCCGATCCTGGACGAGCAGTACTTC | CSAPILDEQYF
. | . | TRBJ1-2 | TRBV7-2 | TGTGCCAGCAGCTCCCGACAGCCCCACCATGGCTACACCTTC | CASSSRQPHHGYTF
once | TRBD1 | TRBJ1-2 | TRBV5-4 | TGTGCCAGCAGCCTACCCGGGACAGGGGTGCACTATGGCTACACCTTC | CASSLPGTGVHYGYTF
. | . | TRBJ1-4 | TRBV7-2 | TGTGCCAGCAACCGGAGGTTAAATGAAAAACTGTTTTTT | CASNRRLNEKLFF
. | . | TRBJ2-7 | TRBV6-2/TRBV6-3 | TGTGCCAGCAGTTACTACGCGGGACGGGCTACGGAGGAGCAGTACTTC | CASSYYAGRATEEQYF
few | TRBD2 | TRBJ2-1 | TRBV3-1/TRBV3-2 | TGTGCCAGCAGCCCGGGACTAGCCTTGGGTGCGAATGAGCAGTTCTTC | CASSPGLALGANEQFF
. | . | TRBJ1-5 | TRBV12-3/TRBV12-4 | TGTGCCAGCAGTTTATTAAGGGATCAGCCCCAGCATTTT | CASSLLRDQPQHF
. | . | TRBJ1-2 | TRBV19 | TGTGCCAGTAGCGACAGTTTCGGCTACACCTTC | CASSDSFGYTF
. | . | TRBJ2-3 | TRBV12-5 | TGTGCTAGTGTCCTACGACACTATGACGATACGCAGTATTTT | CASVLRHYDDTQYF
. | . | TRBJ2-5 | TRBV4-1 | TGCGCCAGCAGCCAAGGTCACCAAGAGACCCAGTACTTC | CASSQGHQETQYF
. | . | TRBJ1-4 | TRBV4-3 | TGCGCCAGCAGCCGGACCTCTGGTTTTAGTCCGGGTGAAAAACTGTTTTTT | CASSRTSGFSPGEKLFF
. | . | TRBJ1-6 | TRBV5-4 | TGTGCCAGCAGCTACGCGGGGTATGATTCACCCCTCCACTTT | CASSYAGYDSPLHF
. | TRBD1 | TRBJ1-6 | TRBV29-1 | TGCAGCGTTGAAGTGCGGGACAGGGTACAAAGTTCACCCCTCCACTTT | CSVEVRDRVQSSPLHF
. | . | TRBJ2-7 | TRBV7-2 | TGTGCCAGCAGCGTAGGGCCAGCAAAGTACGAGCAGTACTTC | CASSVGPAKYEQYF
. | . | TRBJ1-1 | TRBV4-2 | TGTGCCAGCAGCCAACAGGGGAGGGACACTGAAGCTTTCTTT | CASSQQGRDTEAFF
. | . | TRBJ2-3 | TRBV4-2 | TGTGCCAGCAGCCATCTCCGGGACTGGATTGAGGATACGCAGTATTTT | CASSHLRDWIEDTQYF
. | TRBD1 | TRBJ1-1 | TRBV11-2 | TGTGCCAGCAGCATAATACAGGGGAAGGGCACTGAAGCTTTCTTT | CASSIIQGKGTEAFF